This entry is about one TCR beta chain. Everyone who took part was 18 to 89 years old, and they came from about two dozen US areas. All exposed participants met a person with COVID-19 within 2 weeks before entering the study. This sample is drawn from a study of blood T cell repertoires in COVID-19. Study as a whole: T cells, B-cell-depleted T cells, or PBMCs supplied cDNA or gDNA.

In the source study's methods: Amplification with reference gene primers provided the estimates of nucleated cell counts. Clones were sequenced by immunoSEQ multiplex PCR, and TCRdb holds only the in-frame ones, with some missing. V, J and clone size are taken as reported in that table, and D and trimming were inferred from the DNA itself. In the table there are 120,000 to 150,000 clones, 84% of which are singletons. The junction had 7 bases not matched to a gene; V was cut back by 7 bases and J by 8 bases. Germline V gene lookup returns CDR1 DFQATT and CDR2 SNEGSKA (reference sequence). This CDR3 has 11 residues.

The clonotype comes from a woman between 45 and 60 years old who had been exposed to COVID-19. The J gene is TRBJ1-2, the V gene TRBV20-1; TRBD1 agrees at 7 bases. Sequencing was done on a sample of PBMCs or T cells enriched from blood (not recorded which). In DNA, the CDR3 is TGCAGTGGTCCCTTAGGGGGCGGCTACACCTTC. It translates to CSGPLGGGYTF.